Listed below are T cell receptor beta chains from one sample, sequenced in a study of beta chain features in type 1 diabetes. TCRdb's copy holds only in-frame clones and misses some; the assay was immunoSEQ multiplex PCR. This table has 150,000 or so clones, 6.5% to 10% appearing once. Material for sequencing was central memory CD4+ T cells from blood. All receptors come from a woman aged 18-29 years with type 1 diabetes. CDR3s include the opening cysteine and the closing phenylalanine or tryptophan. The D gene is left open where the match is weak. Only some rows state a clone size, as once, few, many or a class for expanded clones.

few TRBJ1-1 TRBV18 NA TGTGCCAGCTCACGCGAACAGGTCACCGAAGCTTTCTTT CASSREQVTEAFF
NA TRBJ1-5 TRBV19 TRBD1 TGTGCCAGTAGTAAGGGACAGGCCTATCAGCCCCAGCATTTT CASSKGQAYQPQHF
few TRBJ1-6 TRBV11-2 TRBD1 TGTGCCAGCAGCTTAGCCGGACAGGGGGCTACACCCCTCCACTTT CASSLAGQGATPLHF
few TRBJ2-5 TRBV18 NA TGTGCCAGCTCACCACCCGGGGTGTACCAAGAGACCCAGTACTTC CASSPPGVYQETQYF
many TRBJ2-7 TRBV28 TRBD2 TGTGCCAGCAGGACGCCCTTTAGCGGGAGTGACGAGCAGTACTTC CASRTPFSGSDEQYF
few TRBJ2-7 TRBV7-2 TRBD2 TGTGCCAGCAGCTTGGGGGGGATGAACTACGAGCAGTACTTC CASSLGGMNYEQYF
few TRBJ2-3 TRBV29-1 TRBD2 TGCAGCGTTGCGGGGCGGGAGGGCCGGGGTAGCACAGATACGCAGTATTTT CSVAGREGRGSTDTQYF
NA TRBJ2-2 TRBV4-3 NA TGCGCCAGCAGCCAAAACCATGCTGCTTCAGGGTTGGGCGGGGAGCTGTTTTTT CASSQNHAASGLGGELFF
many TRBJ2-3 TRBV30 NA TGTGCCTGGAGTGTACAGCGGACCACAGATACGCAGTATTTT CAWSVQRTTDTQYF
few TRBJ1-5 TRBV6-1 NA TGTGCCAGCAGTGAAGCGAGGGGGTATAGCAATCAGCCCCAGCATTTT CASSEARGYSNQPQHF
NA TRBJ1-5 TRBV28 NA TGTGCCAGCAGTTACCCCTACGGGCCCCAGCATTTT CASSYPYGPQHF
NA TRBJ2-5 TRBV15 TRBD2 TGTGCCACCAGCAGAGATCGACTAGCGGGGGGGGCGAGGGACTTC CATSRDRLAGGARDF
few TRBJ1-5 TRBV9 TRBD1 TGTGCCAGCAGCGGCGACAGGGCGTGGGAGCCCCAGCATTTT CASSGDRAWEPQHF
few TRBJ2-1 TRBV30 TRBD2 TGTGCCTGGAGGGAAGGACTAGCGGGATTCACCTACAATGAGCAGTTCTTC CAWREGLAGFTYNEQFF
NA TRBJ1-3 TRBV25-1 NA TGTGCCAGCAGTGAACCCGGGCGCGGGGGCACCATATATTTT CASSEPGRGGTIYF
NA TRBJ1-5 TRBV27 TRBD1 TGTGCCAGCGACAGGGTCTATAGCAATCAGCCCCAGCATTTT CASDRVYSNQPQHF
few TRBJ1-2 TRBV28 TRBD1 TGTGCCAGCAGCACCAGGGGGCCTAACTATGGCTACACCTTC CASSTRGPNYGYTF
NA TRBJ1-6 TRBV10-3 NA TGTGCCATCAGTGATAGACAGGATCATTCACCCCTCCACTTT CAISDRQDHSPLHF
few TRBJ2-5 TRBV10-3 NA TGTGCCATCAGCTTCGACAGAGTAAAAGAGACCCAGTACTTC CAISFDRVKETQYF
NA TRBJ1-2 TRBV7-2 NA TGTGCCAGCAGCTTAGACCAGGCAACCCCCTATGGCTACACCTTC CASSLDQATPYGYTF
NA TRBJ1-5 TRBV6-5 TRBD1 TGTGCCAGCAGTAGACAGGGTGGGCAGCCCCAGCATTTT CASSRQGGQPQHF
few TRBJ1-2 TRBV19 NA TGTGCCAGTGGGGCAGAATGGAACTATGGCTACACCTTC CASGAEWNYGYTF
NA TRBJ2-4 TRBV7-8 NA TGTGCCAGCAGCTCCACCTCGAGAAACATTCAGTACTTC CASSSTSRNIQYF
NA TRBJ2-3 TRBV4-3 TRBD2 TGCGCCAGCAGCCACCTACTAGCGGGAGCAGATACGCAGTATTTT CASSHLLAGADTQYF
few TRBJ2-2 TRBV7-2 NA TGTGCCAGCAGCCCGCAACAGGGGGGGACCGGGGAGCTGTTTTTT CASSPQQGGTGELFF
NA TRBJ2-5 TRBV9 NA TGTGCCAGCAGCGTAGAGGGAGACGGGAGAGGAGAGACCCAGTACTTC CASSVEGDGRGETQYF
NA TRBJ2-2 TRBV11-2 NA TGTGCCAGCAGCTCCCTCAGTGTCGGGGAGCTGTTTTTT CASSSLSVGELFF
few TRBJ1-3 TRBV29-1 NA TGCAGCGTTGAACAAAGTCTAGCAAACACCATATATTTT CSVEQSLANTIYF
few TRBJ1-2 TRBV7-2 NA TGTGCCAGCAGAGGACAGTCTAACTATGGCTACACCTTC CASRGQSNYGYTF
few TRBJ2-3 TRBV4-3 NA TGCGCCAGCAGTCAACAATCTAGCGAGGGGGATACGCAGTATTTT CASSQQSSEGDTQYF
few TRBJ2-2 TRBV7-2 NA TGTGCCAGCTTGGTAGCCGTCACCGGGGAGCTGTTTTTT CASLVAVTGELFF
NA TRBJ2-1 TRBV7-3 TRBD2 TGTGCCAGCAGCCAGCGGCTAGCGGGGGAGCAGTTCTTC CASSQRLAGEQFF
NA TRBJ2-2 TRBV9 NA TGTGCCAGCAGCGTAGCCCCGGGTTCCGGGGTTGGCACCGGGGAGCTGTTTTTT CASSVAPGSGVGTGELFF
NA TRBJ1-2 TRBV10-3 TRBD1 TGTGCCAGCAGCTTAGGACAGGCATATGGCTACACCTTC CASSLGQAYGYTF
few TRBJ2-7 TRBV9 NA TGTGCCAGCAGCGTAGGTTCCGACGAGCAGTACTTC CASSVGSDEQYF
NA TRBJ2-1 TRBV11-2 NA TGTGCCAGCAGCTTAGATCCGGGAGTAACGGGGCAGTTCTTC CASSLDPGVTGQFF
NA TRBJ1-3 TRBV9 NA TGTGCCAGCAGCGTAGCCTCGGGAACTGGAAACACCATATATTTT CASSVASGTGNTIYF
few TRBJ1-4 TRBV11-2 NA TGTGCCAGCAGCTTAGATCGCGGGAGTAAACTGTTTTTT CASSLDRGSKLFF
NA TRBJ1-4 TRBV4-3 TRBD1 TGCGCCAGCAGTTACGGGACAGGGGATGAAAAACTGTTTTTT CASSYGTGDEKLFF
many TRBJ2-1 TRBV10-3 NA TGTGCCATCAGATACGACAGGTCCTACAATGAGCAGTTCTTC CAIRYDRSYNEQFF
NA TRBJ1-1 TRBV27 NA TGTGCCAGCAGTCCATCAGGGAGGGGCACTGAAGCTTTCTTT CASSPSGRGTEAFF
NA TRBJ2-2 TRBV7-9 TRBD2 TGTGCCAGCAGCTTAGGATCGACTAGCGGCACGTCCGGGGAGCTGTTTTTT CASSLGSTSGTSGELFF
few TRBJ2-1 TRBV29-1 NA TGCAGCGTTCGAACAGGGCCAAACAATGAGCAGTTCTTC CSVRTGPNNEQFF
NA TRBJ2-7 TRBV9 NA TGTGCCAGCAGCGTAGGTCACCACCGGAGCTACGAGCAGTACTTC CASSVGHHRSYEQYF
NA TRBJ2-7 TRBV5-1 TRBD1 TGCGCCAGCGGGGACAGCCTCTCCTACGAGCAGTACTTC CASGDSLSYEQYF
few TRBJ1-1 TRBV6-1 NA TGTGCCAGCAGCCCCGTCGTCCTCCCCGCAGGATGGGCTTTCTTT CASSPVVLPAGWAFF
NA TRBJ2-3 TRBV13 TRBD2 TGTGCCAGCAGCTCTCGACCCGGGACTAGCGGGAGTGTAAATACGCAGTATTTT CASSSRPGTSGSVNTQYF
few TRBJ1-1 TRBV5-1 NA TGCGCCAGCAGCCAAGAGGAAATGAACACTGAAGCTTTCTTT CASSQEEMNTEAFF
few TRBJ2-5 TRBV7-2 TRBD1 TGTGCCAGCAGCGCCCGGACAGGGGCCCTACAAGAGACCCAGTACTTC CASSARTGALQETQYF
NA TRBJ1-1 TRBV28 NA TGTGCCAGCAGTTTGTACAGCACGAACACTGAAGCTTTCTTT CASSLYSTNTEAFF
NA TRBJ1-1 TRBV25-1 NA TGTGCCAGCAGTGATGAGTTAAGGGGCACTGAAGCTTTCTTT CASSDELRGTEAFF
NA TRBJ2-3 TRBV7-2 TRBD1 TGTGCCAGCAGCCAGGGACAGCCGGATACGCAGTATTTT CASSQGQPDTQYF
few TRBJ2-5 TRBV27 TRBD1 TGTGCCAGCAGTCCCAGGGGGCGAGAGACCCAGTACTTC CASSPRGRETQYF
NA TRBJ2-1 TRBV5-1 TRBD1 TGCGCCAGCAGCTTGGTGGGACAGGGGGGTGAGCAGTTCTTC CASSLVGQGGEQFF
few TRBJ1-4 TRBV30 NA TGTGCCTGGAGTTTCGGTCGGTACGTTAATGAAAAACTGTTTTTT CAWSFGRYVNEKLFF
NA TRBJ1-2 TRBV6-6 TRBD1 TGTGCCAGCAGTACGTCACAGGGGGCCTATGGCTACACCTTC CASSTSQGAYGYTF
NA TRBJ2-5 TRBV5-1 TRBD1 TGCGCCAGCAGCGGGACAGGGATCGAGACCCAGTACTTC CASSGTGIETQYF
NA TRBJ1-3 TRBV9 NA TGTGCCAGCAGCCCACCCTGGGCGAGCTCTGGAAACACCATATATTTT CASSPPWASSGNTIYF
NA TRBJ2-1 TRBV7-9 TRBD2 TGTGCCAGCAGCTCAGGACTAGCGGGATGGGTTGAGCAGTTCTTC CASSSGLAGWVEQFF